Listed below are T cell receptor beta chains from one sample, sequenced in a study of cytomegalovirus exposure and HLA in healthy donors. Only in-frame clones appear in the TCRdb table, and some are missing; sequencing was by immunoSEQ multiplex PCR. The data contain around 200,000 clones, 70% to 80% of them seen just once; the ten biggest clones take up about 2.9%. The source material was PBMCs. Receptors were obtained from a male donor in good health and CMV-seronegative. Both conserved end residues are part of each CDR3. The D gene is left open where the match is weak. Clone size is not always given. Where it is, it says once, few, many or a class for expanded clones.

>.|TRBJ2-7|TRBV7-9|.
TGTGCCAGCAGCCTCAGGGTCTACGAGCAGTACTTC
CASSLRVYEQYF
>.|TRBJ1-1|TRBV7-3|.
TGTGCCAGCAGCTTAAACGACGGAGACACTGAAGCTTTCTTT
CASSLNDGDTEAFF
>TRBD2|TRBJ2-1|TRBV19|once
TGTGCCAGTAGTATAGCGGGGGGGCGGTCCTACAATGAGCAGTTCTTC
CASSIAGGRSYNEQFF
>.|TRBJ1-1|TRBV7-9|.
TGTTCCAGCAGCTTAGGTCGGGGGGTGACTGAAGCTTTCTTT
CSSSLGRGVTEAFF
>.|TRBJ1-5|TRBV6-5|.
TGTGTCAGCAGTTACCTAAGCAATCAGCCCCAGCATTTT
CVSSYLSNQPQHF
>.|TRBJ1-5|TRBV9|once
TGTGCCAGCAGCGTCGGGGGGGGGTACCAGCCCCAGCATTTT
CASSVGGGYQPQHF
>TRBD1|TRBJ1-6|TRBV6-5|.
TGTGCCAGCAGACTTGGGACAGGGAATTCACCCCTCCACTTT
CASRLGTGNSPLHF
>TRBD2|TRBJ2-1|TRBV6-5|.
TGTGCCAGCAGTTACAGGCGGGAGGCCGGGTATGAGCAGTTCTTC
CASSYRREAGYEQFF
>TRBD1|TRBJ1-2|TRBV7-9|.
TGTTCCAGCAGCACCCTTTGGGACAGGTTTTCCCGTGGCTACACCTTC
CSSSTLWDRFSRGYTF
>.|TRBJ1-2|TRBV5-4|.
TGTGCCAGCAGCAAAGACAAAGACTATGGCTACACCTTC
CASSKDKDYGYTF
>.|TRBJ1-5|TRBV28|.
TGTGCCAGCAGTTTATATGTCCTTCAGCAGCCCCAGCATTTT
CASSLYVLQQPQHF
>.|TRBJ2-7|TRBV25-1|.
TGTGCCAGCAGTGGATACGGCGGACTATACGAGCAGTACTTC
CASSGYGGLYEQYF
>TRBD1|TRBJ2-7|TRBV4-1|.
TGCGCCAGCAGCCAAGGTGTGACAGGGACCTACGAGCAGTACTTC
CASSQGVTGTYEQYF
>TRBD2|TRBJ2-1|TRBV28|.
TGTGCCAGCAGTTATCCCATAGCGGTTGGCGGGAGAGGGGATGAGCAGTTCTTC
CASSYPIAVGGRGDEQFF
>.|TRBJ1-1|TRBV11-3|.
TGTGCCAGCAGCTTCACTAGAGACACTGAAGCTTTCTTT
CASSFTRDTEAFF
>.|TRBJ1-2|TRBV4-3|.
TGCGCCAGCAGCCCCACTCTAGTGGAGGGGGGCTACACCTTC
CASSPTLVEGGYTF
>.|TRBJ1-2|TRBV7-9|.
TGTTCCAGCAGCTTAGAGGGGTATGGCTACACCTTC
CSSSLEGYGYTF
>.|TRBJ1-2|TRBV12-1|once
TGTGCCAGCAGCCCTCCACCTCCGGGACAGGGGGCGGACGGCTACACCTTC
CASSPPPPGQGADGYTF
>TRBD2|TRBJ2-2|TRBV10-3|.
TGTGCCATCAGTGAGTCACTAGCGGGGCCCCTCAACACCGGGGAGCTGTTTTTT
CAISESLAGPLNTGELFF
>.|TRBJ2-3|TRBV29-1|.
TGCAGCGCCTGGACTCTACGGAGCACAGATACGCAGTATTTT
CSAWTLRSTDTQYF
>TRBD1|TRBJ1-2|TRBV19|once
TGTGCCAGTAGTACGTGGACAGGGGAGCGCTATGGCTACACCTTC
CASSTWTGERYGYTF
>.|TRBJ1-1|TRBV9|.
TGTGCCAGCAGCGTGACAGCAGTCAACACTGAAGCTTTCTTT
CASSVTAVNTEAFF
>.|TRBJ2-1|TRBV4-1|.
TGCGCCAGCAGCCCCTATTGGGACTCTTCGGGAAACAATGAGCAGTTCTTC
CASSPYWDSSGNNEQFF
>.|TRBJ1-1|TRBV6-6|.
TGTGCCAGCATCCACTCGGGGAGACCAGGCACTGAAGCTTTCTTT
CASIHSGRPGTEAFF
>.|TRBJ1-2|TRBV30|few
TGTGCCTGGAGTGGAGGGTTGGGATGGGATGGCTACACCTTC
CAWSGGLGWDGYTF
>TRBD1|TRBJ1-2|TRBV6-5|.
TGTGCCAGCAGTGCCACCAGGGGGCAGGACTATGGCTACACCTTC
CASSATRGQDYGYTF
>.|TRBJ1-1|TRBV20-1|.
TGCAGTGCCAGAACAGGGTGGCAAGCTTTCTTT
CSARTGWQAFF
>.|TRBJ1-1|TRBV27|.
TGTGCCAGCAGTCCCGGACAGCCCCCTGAAGCTTTCTTT
CASSPGQPPEAFF